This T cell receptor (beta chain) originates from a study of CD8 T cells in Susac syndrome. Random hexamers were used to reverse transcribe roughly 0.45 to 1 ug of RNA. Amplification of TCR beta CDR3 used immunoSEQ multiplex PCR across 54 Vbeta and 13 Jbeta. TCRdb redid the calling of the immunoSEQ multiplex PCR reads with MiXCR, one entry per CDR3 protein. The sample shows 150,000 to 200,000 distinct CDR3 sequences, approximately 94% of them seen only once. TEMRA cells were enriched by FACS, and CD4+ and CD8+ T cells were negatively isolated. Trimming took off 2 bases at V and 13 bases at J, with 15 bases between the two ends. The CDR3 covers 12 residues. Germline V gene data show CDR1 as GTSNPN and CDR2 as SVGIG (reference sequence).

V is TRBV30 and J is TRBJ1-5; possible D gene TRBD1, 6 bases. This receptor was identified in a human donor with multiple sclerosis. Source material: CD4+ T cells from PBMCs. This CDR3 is CAWSRGEASQHF. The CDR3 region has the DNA TGTGCCTGGAGTAGGGGGGAAGCTTCTCAGCATTTT. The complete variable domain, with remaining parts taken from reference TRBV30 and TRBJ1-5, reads SQTIHQWPATLVQPVGSPLSLECTVEGTSNPNLYWYRQAAGRGLQLLFYSVGIGQISSEVPQNLSASRPQDRQFILSSKKLLLSDSGFYLCAWSRGEASQHFGDGTRLSIL.